Listed here are 15 T cell receptor beta chains from one sample, sequenced in a study of blood T cell repertoires in COVID-19. Repertoires were generated with immunoSEQ multiplex PCR, while TCRdb's copy carries only in-frame clones and drops some. The table has more than 65,000 clones, around nine tenths seen once; the top ten hold around 5%. Sequenced material: peripheral blood. Receptors were obtained from an elderly woman with active or convalescent COVID-19.

CDR3 nucleotide sequence: TGTGCCAGCAGCTTAAGCGGGGGAAGCTCCTACGAGCAGTACTTC. Translated: CASSLSGGSSYEQYF. The genes are TRBV7-2 and TRBJ2-7, with 8 bases lining up with TRBD2. Per the germline V gene, CDR1 is SGHTA and CDR2 is FQGNSA. Unmatched junction bases numbered 3, after V lost 2 bases and J lost 0 bases. The CDR3 has 15 amino acids.

This chain links TRBV7-2 with TRBJ2-5; a possible D gene is TRBD2 (6 bases). The V end was cut by 6 bases, the J end by 1 base, with 18 bases between. The germline CDR1 and CDR2 sequences are SGHTA and FQGNSA. The CDR3 is 16 residues long. CDR3 sequence: CASRSGTGRSQETQYF. Written as DNA, the CDR3 is TGTGCCAGCAGGTCCGGGACTGGGAGATCCCAAGAGACCCAGTACTTC.

This clone has only a few counts. V and J are TRBV28 and TRBJ2-5; D ambiguous. There are 13 residues in the CDR3. Trimming pared 5 bases from V and 2 bases from J, leaving 9 bases between. CDR1 is MDHEN, CDR2 SYDVKM, per germline. CDR3 protein: CASSTRVQETQYF. The CDR3 nucleotides are TGTGCCAGCAGTACCCGGGTTCAAGAGACCCAGTACTTC.

This clone was seen just once. The chain has TRBV28 and TRBJ2-5; 7 bases align to TRBD2. The V gene end was trimmed by 6 bases and the J gene end by 5 bases; junction bases not matched to a gene: 15. Germline CDR1 MDHEN, CDR2 SYDVKM. CDR3 size: 16 residues. In DNA, the CDR3 is TGTGCCAGCAGCACACTTTGGGGAGGGCCAGGGGAGACCCAGTACTTC. This sequence encodes CASSTLWGGPGETQYF. Drawing the rest from reference TRBV28 and TRBJ2-5, the complete variable domain is DVKVTQSSRYLVKRTGEKVFLECVQDMDHENMFWYRQDPGLGLRLIYFSYDVKMKEKGDIPEGYSVSREKKERFSLILESASTNQTSMYLCASSTLWGGPGETQYFGPGTRLLVL.

V and J are TRBV11-2 and TRBJ2-3, with 9 bases lining up with TRBD2. CDR3 length equals 15 residues. V lost 5 bases, J lost 2 bases, and 5 bases stayed unmatched. Per germline, CDR1 SGHAT and CDR2 FQNNGV. The CDR3 DNA sequence: TGTGCCAGCAGCCAGCGGGGGGTAAACACAGATACGCAGTATTTT. Amino acids: CASSQRGVNTDTQYF.

This rearrangement joins TRBV6-5 to TRBJ1-2, with a tentative D call TRBD1 (5 bases). Germline values: CDR1 MNHEY, CDR2 SVGAGI. V gave up 0 bases and J gave up 8 bases, with 16 bases separating them. This CDR3 has 15 residues. CDR3 residues: CASSYSVVGAGGYTF. In DNA form, the CDR3 reads TGTGCCAGCAGTTACTCGGTCGTAGGGGCGGGAGGCTACACCTTC.

The chain is built from TRBV4-3 and TRBJ1-4; TRBD1 matches 8 bases. V trimming: 4 bases; J trimming: 0 bases; junction bases outside the gene matches: 1. This CDR3 has 15 amino acids. Germline CDR1 reads LGHNA; CDR2 reads YSLEER. Here the CDR3 DNA reads TGCGCCAGCAGCCGGACAGGGTCAACTAATGAAAAACTGTTTTTT. Translation: CASSRTGSTNEKLFF.

This rearrangement joins TRBV9 to TRBJ2-2; D ambiguous. The germline V gene has CDR1 SGDLS and CDR2 YYNGEE. CDR3 size: 12 residues. V shed 0 bases and J shed 7 bases, with 4 bases lying between them. The CDR3 bases are TGTGCCAGCAGCGTAGGTAACGGGGAGCTGTTTTTT. Its protein product is CASSVGNGELFF.

J is TRBJ1-1 and V is TRBV5-3, with TRBD1 matching 10 bases. TRBV5-3 is recorded as an ORF, its role being uncertain. Germline trimming cut 0 bases from V and 5 bases from J; bases unmatched to any gene: 19. This CDR3 has 20 residues. DNA for the CDR3: TGTGCCAGAAGCTTGGCCCCGTTAGACAGGGGGCGAAGTTTGACGACTGAAGCTTTCTTT. Its protein is CARSLAPLDRGRSLTTEAFF.

DNA of the CDR3: TGTGCCAGCAGCTTAGCGATCGTACTAGCGGGAGGAAGCACAGATACGCAGTATTTT. Translated, it gives CASSLAIVLAGGSTDTQYF. This rearrangement joins TRBV7-9 to TRBJ2-3; 12 nucleotides align to TRBD2. The CDR3 has 19 amino acids. CDR1 is SEHNR and CDR2 is FQNEAQ in the germline V gene (reference sequence). V shed 0 bases and J 0 bases; nucleotides not matched to a gene: 7.

The chain joins TRBV5-1 to TRBJ1-2; TRBD1 matches at 7 bases. This CDR3 has 12 amino acids. After removal of 3 bases from V and 5 bases from J, the junction contained 1 base not matched to a gene. The germline gives CDR1 SGHRS, CDR2 YFSETQ. The chain's CDR3 is CASSWDSYGYTF. In nucleotides, the CDR3 is TGCGCCAGCAGCTGGGACAGTTATGGCTACACCTTC.

The rearrangement links TRBV6-2 or TRBV6-3 to TRBJ2-5, with a tentative D call TRBD1 (5 bases). Germline CDR1 reads MNHEY; CDR2 reads SVGEGT. CDR3 length: 12 amino acids. Trimming cost V 4 bases and J 4 bases, with 7 bases left between them. The CDR3 loop reads CASSSQGETQYF. In nucleotides, the CDR3 is TGTGCCAGCAGTTCCCAGGGAGAGACCCAGTACTTC.

V usage is TRBV5-1 and J usage is TRBJ2-1; 7 nucleotides match TRBD1. Trimming at V came to 4 bases and at J to 2 bases, leaving 9 bases not matched to a gene. CDR1 is SGHRS and CDR2 is YFSETQ in the germline V gene. There are 16 residues in the CDR3. CDR3 bases: TGCGCCAGCAGCAGTAGGTCAGGGGGACCCTACAATGAGCAGTTCTTC. Translation: CASSSRSGGPYNEQFF.

The chain links TRBV28 to TRBJ2-7; 8 bases are shared with TRBD1. CDR1 and CDR2 from the germline V gene are MDHEN and SYDVKM. CDR3 length equals 14 residues. J was trimmed by 1 base and V by 6 bases; bases with no gene match: 5. The CDR3 is CASRQTGGSYEQYF. DNA for the CDR3: TGTGCCAGCAGGCAAACAGGGGGATCCTACGAGCAGTACTTC.

This clone was seen a handful of times. V and J are TRBV4-2 and TRBJ2-7; unclear D gene. The germline gives CDR1 LGHNA, CDR2 YNFKEQ. The V end lost 4 bases, the J end lost 4 bases, and 11 bases lay between the germline ends. This CDR3 region has 13 residues. The CDR3 protein is CASSRVSAYEQYF. CDR3 nucleotides: TGTGCCAGCAGCCGAGTAAGTGCTTACGAGCAGTACTTC.